The 21 T cell receptor beta chains below come from one sample, sequenced in a study of response to subunit inactivated influenza vaccine. TCRdb called the RT-PCR reads again in MiXCR, with one record for every CDR3 protein. The table shows 630,000 or so distinct CDR3 sequences, with approximately 14% occurring only once. This sample comprised PBMCs from blood, obtained roughly 12 days after vaccination. The source of these receptors is a man aged 50 to 59 who received an inactivated influenza vaccine.

This clonotype has a handful of counts. In DNA form, the CDR3 reads TGTGCCAGCAGCCCCCGGAGGGCGGCTGGCTACACCTTC. Its translation: CASSPRRAAGYTF. The chain joins TRBV3-1 to TRBJ1-2; no firm D call. In germline, CDR1 is LGHDT, CDR2 YNNKEL (reference sequence). The ends were cut back, 4 bases at V and 7 bases at J, with 13 bases in the middle. The CDR3 is 13 residues long.

The chain carries TRBV7-9 and TRBJ2-7; the D is unclear. This CDR3 spans 13 amino acids. Germline CDR1 reads SEHNR; CDR2 reads FQNEAQ (reference sequence). The ends were cut back, 3 bases at V and 5 bases at J, with 11 bases in the middle. This chain's CDR3 is CASSFRNSDEQYF. The CDR3 DNA follows: TGTGCCAGCAGCTTTCGAAACTCGGACGAGCAGTACTTC.

Only a few counts were recorded for this clonotype. The chain uses TRBV30 and TRBJ2-1; 12 bases match TRBD2. V lost 6 bases, J lost 8 bases, and 11 bases stayed unmatched. Looked up from germline, CDR1 is GTSNPN and CDR2 is SVGIG (reference sequence). This CDR3 comprises 15 residues. For the CDR3, the DNA is TGTGCCTGCTTCCCGACTAGCGGGAGACGATATGAGCAGTTCTTC. This codes for CACFPTSGRRYEQFF.

The chain joins TRBV29-1 to TRBJ1-1; TRBD1 aligns across 8 bases. The V gene end was trimmed by 7 bases and the J gene end by 8 bases; junction bases not matched to a gene: 9. This CDR3 region has 12 residues. Germline V gene sequence: CDR1 SQVTM, CDR2 ANQGSEA. The DNA for the CDR3 is TGCAGCGCCCTAGGGACAGGTTACGAAGCTTTCTTT. The encoded protein is CSALGTGYEAFF.

There are many counts of this clonotype. The rearrangement links TRBV7-6 to TRBJ2-7; 7 bases agree with TRBD2. Germline loops: CDR1 SGHVS, CDR2 FNYEAQ. The CDR3 is 16 amino acids. V trimming: 2 bases; J trimming: 2 bases; junction bases outside the gene matches: 9. CDR3: CASSLSGTIAAYEQYF. The CDR3 region has the DNA TGTGCCAGCAGCTTAAGCGGGACTATAGCTGCCTACGAGCAGTACTTC.

V usage is TRBV2 and J usage is TRBJ2-5; no clear D gene. Per germline, CDR1 SNHLY and CDR2 FYNNEI. V was pared by 5 bases and J by 3 bases, with 10 bases between. The CDR3 is 13 residues long. The CDR3 DNA follows: TGTGCCAGCAGTCGGACGGCCAAAGAGACCCAGTACTTC. As protein: CASSRTAKETQYF.

The chain combines TRBV12-3 or TRBV12-4 with TRBJ2-7, with TRBD1 matching 12 bases. The CDR3 is made up of 14 amino acids. The V gene end was trimmed by 4 bases and the J gene end by 6 bases; junction bases not matched to a gene: 4. This chain's CDR3 is CASSSGQGAVEQYF. CDR3 sequence (DNA): TGTGCCAGCAGTTCGGGACAGGGGGCCGTCGAGCAGTACTTC.

The gene calls are TRBV7-9 and TRBJ2-1, with D hard to call. CDR1 is SEHNR and CDR2 is FQNEAQ in the germline V gene (reference sequence). The CDR3 runs to 15 residues. Trimming removed 8 bases from V and 0 bases from J, with 14 bases in between. In DNA, the CDR3 is TGTGCCAGCCCCCACGGGCCGAGCTCCTACAATGAGCAGTTCTTC. Amino acids: CASPHGPSSYNEQFF.

This clonotype was counted only a few times. The gene calls are TRBV7-2 and TRBJ2-1; D uncertain. There are 14 residues in the CDR3. The germline CDR1 and CDR2 sequences are SGHTA and FQGNSA. V lost 6 bases to trimming and J lost 2 bases, with 11 bases between them. The CDR3 nucleotides read TGTGCCAGCAGACTTACAAAAGCCTACAATGAGCAGTTCTTC. It yields the protein CASRLTKAYNEQFF. The variable domain in full, with the rest retrieved from reference TRBV7-2 and TRBJ2-1, is GAGVSQSPSNKVTEKGKDVELRCDPISGHTALYWYRQSLGQGLEFLIYFQGNSAPDKSGLPSDRFSAERTGGSVSTLTIQRTQQEDSAVYLCASRLTKAYNEQFFGPGTRLTVL.

This clonotype was seen a handful of times. The V call is TRBV12-3 or TRBV12-4, the J call TRBJ2-2, with no clear D. This CDR3 spans 14 amino acids. The V end lost 3 bases, the J end lost 3 bases, and 8 bases lay between the germline ends. CDR3 protein: CASSFPADTGELFF. The CDR3 DNA sequence: TGTGCCAGCAGTTTTCCGGCAGACACCGGGGAGCTGTTTTTT.

The rearrangement uses TRBV5-4 and TRBJ2-3; unclear D gene. The CDR3 extends over 15 amino acids. Germline loops: CDR1 SGHNT, CDR2 YYREEE (reference sequence). Trimming took off 0 bases at V and 6 bases at J, with 14 bases between the two ends. The CDR3 DNA sequence: TGTGCCAGCAGCTTGGTAGGGAACCACCCGGATACGCAGTATTTT. It yields the protein CASSLVGNHPDTQYF.

This clonotype was observed a handful of times. The rearrangement uses TRBV12-3 or TRBV12-4 and TRBJ2-1, with D perhaps being TRBD1 or TRBD2 (6 bases each). Trimming took 5 bases from V and 4 from J, leaving 15 bases between them. This CDR3 is built from 15 residues. The chain's CDR3 is CASSHRGPQYNEQFF. CDR3 nucleotides: TGTGCCAGCAGTCATCGGGGGCCACAATACAATGAGCAGTTCTTC.

This clonotype was recorded a few times. V gene TRBV5-1 combines with J gene TRBJ2-1, with 8 bases lining up with TRBD1. The V segment lost 7 bases and the J segment 3 bases; nucleotides outside the gene matches: 3. The CDR3 contains 13 residues. Per the germline V gene, CDR1 is SGHRS and CDR2 is YFSETQ. CDR3 in amino acids: CASGQGFYNEQFF. The DNA for the CDR3 is TGCGCCAGCGGACAGGGATTCTACAATGAGCAGTTCTTC. Supplemented by reference TRBV5-1 and TRBJ2-1, the full variable domain reads KAGVTQTPRYLIKTRGQQVTLSCSPISGHRSVSWYQQTPGQGLQFLFEYFSETQRNKGNFPGRFSGRQFSNSRSEMNVSTLELGDSALYLCASGQGFYNEQFFGPGTRLTVL.

The chain recombines TRBV7-8 with TRBJ2-1; D is possibly TRBD2 (5 bases). Looked up from germline, CDR1 is SGHVS and CDR2 is FQNEAQ. The V gene lost 5 bases and the J gene lost 6 bases, with 11 bases spanning the gap. The CDR3 length is 13 residues. The CDR3 protein is CASSLGVINEQFF. The CDR3 DNA reads TGTGCCAGCAGCCTCGGGGTCATCAATGAGCAGTTCTTC.

This clonotype appeared many times. CDR3 in DNA: TGTGCCAGCAGTTCTACAGGGACCGGGGAGCTGTTTTTT. Its protein is CASSSTGTGELFF. V and J are TRBV7-9 and TRBJ2-2, with D perhaps TRBD1 (6 bases). The length of the CDR3 is 13 residues. In germline, CDR1 is SEHNR, CDR2 FQNEAQ (reference sequence). Trimming removed 6 bases from V and 5 bases from J, with 10 bases in between.

This clonotype has ten or more counts. V gene TRBV4-3 combines with J gene TRBJ2-2; D call uncertain. CDR1 is LGHNA, CDR2 YSLEER, per germline. The CDR3 extends over 15 amino acids. V dropped 3 bases and J dropped 5 bases, with 13 bases sitting between them. This CDR3 is CASSQEPLGTGELFF. CDR3 DNA: TGCGCCAGCAGCCAGGAACCTTTGGGGACCGGGGAGCTGTTTTTT.

The rearrangement uses TRBV11-2 and TRBJ2-5; 10 bases are shared with TRBD2. Germline V gene sequence: CDR1 SGHAT, CDR2 FQNNGV. This CDR3 has 15 residues. The ends lost 5 bases at V and 6 bases at J; junction bases unmatched: 9. The CDR3 DNA sequence: TGTGCCAGCAGCCCTCCAAGCGGGGGGGCAAAGACCCAGTACTTC. It codes for CASSPPSGGAKTQYF. Complete variable domain (other parts from reference TRBV11-2 and TRBJ2-5): EAGVAQSPRYKIIEKRQSVAFWCNPISGHATLYWYQQILGQGPKLLIQFQNNGVVDDSQLPKDRFSAERLKGVDSTLKIQPAKLEDSAVYLCASSPPSGGAKTQYFGPGTRLLVL.

The rearrangement links TRBV7-8 to TRBJ2-5, with D possibly being TRBD1 or TRBD2 (5 bases each). Germline V gene lookup returns CDR1 SGHVS and CDR2 FQNEAQ. V lost 5 bases to trimming and J lost 4 bases, with 11 bases between them. The CDR3 sequence is 13 residues long. DNA of the CDR3: TGTGCCAGCAGCGGGAGTGGGGGAGAGACCCAGTACTTC. Translating gives CASSGSGGETQYF.

There are a few counts of this clonotype. The rearrangement uses TRBV7-9 and TRBJ1-2, with D possibly TRBD1 on 6 matching bases. The CDR3 runs 15 residues. V dropped 6 bases and J dropped 6 bases, with 20 bases sitting between them. Per germline, CDR1 SEHNR and CDR2 FQNEAQ (reference sequence). CDR3 DNA: TGTGCCAGCAGGAATCCGGGGGACATCCGGCATGGCTACACCTTC. Residues: CASRNPGDIRHGYTF.

This chain links TRBV2 with TRBJ2-2, with TRBD1 identical over 7 bases. Germline-derived CDR1 and CDR2 are SNHLY and FYNNEI. This CDR3 region has 13 residues. V shed 6 bases and J 9 bases; nucleotides not matched to a gene: 7. CDR3 sequence (DNA): TGTGCCAGCAGCCAAAACAGGGGTTGGGAGCTGTTTTTT. Protein: CASSQNRGWELFF.

The V call is TRBV6-5, the J call TRBJ2-7, with D tentatively TRBD1 (6 bases). The CDR3 has 14 residues. Trimming removed 0 bases at V and 9 bases at J, with 15 bases between. Germline values: CDR1 MNHEY, CDR2 SVGAGI. The CDR3 sequence is CASSYSLQGIGQYF. In DNA, the CDR3 is TGTGCCAGCAGTTACTCTTTACAGGGTATAGGGCAGTACTTC.